The 20 T cell receptor beta chains presented below share a single source sample, sequenced in a study of blood T cell repertoires in COVID-19. The assay was immunoSEQ multiplex PCR, and TCRdb's table has in-frame clones only and misses some. The profile covers over 150,000 clones, with 80% to 90% appearing a single time and around 7.1% taken by the ten largest. Sequencing was performed on PBMCs or T cells enriched from blood (not recorded which). The receptors here all came from a man aged 50 or older who had recovered from COVID-19.

The rearrangement joins TRBV7-7 to TRBJ1-2; maybe TRBD1 (5 bases). CDR1 is SSHAT, CDR2 FNYEAQ, per germline (reference sequence). CDR3 length: 16 amino acids. Trimming removed 2 bases at V and 4 bases at J, with 17 bases between. The CDR3 nucleotides read TGTGCCAGCAGCTTAACCCCCAGTGGCGGGGCCTATGGCTACACCTTC. This encodes CASSLTPSGGAYGYTF.

This rearrangement joins TRBV27 to TRBJ2-3; 9 bases map to TRBD2. In germline, CDR1 is MNHEY, CDR2 SMNVEV (reference sequence). V dropped 2 bases and J dropped 0; count of bases not matched to a gene: 3. The CDR3 sequence is 16 residues long. The DNA for the CDR3 is TGTGCCAGCAGTTTAGGGACTAGCAGGAGCACAGATACGCAGTATTTT. Protein product: CASSLGTSRSTDTQYF.

This clone was seen more than once but under ten times. The genes are TRBV4-2 and TRBJ2-2, with D hard to call. The CDR3 is 15 residues long. Per the germline V gene, CDR1 is LGHNA and CDR2 is YNFKEQ. V was shortened by 1 base and J by 0 bases, with 6 bases between the two germline ends. This chain's CDR3 is CASSQAYTNTGELFF. CDR3 sequence (DNA): TGTGCCAGCAGCCAAGCTTACACGAACACCGGGGAGCTGTTTTTT.

The sample holds one count of this clone. The chain has TRBV7-2 and TRBJ1-5; 7 nucleotides match TRBD1. The J segment lost 4 bases and the V segment lost 5 bases, leaving 2 bases of the junction unmatched. CDR1 SGHTA and CDR2 FQGNSA come from the germline V gene. The CDR3 consists of 13 residues. CDR3 sequence reads: CASSIRGNQPQHF. The DNA for the CDR3 is TGTGCCAGCAGCATCAGGGGGAATCAGCCCCAGCATTTT.

The chain uses TRBV18 and TRBJ2-3; 9 nucleotides match TRBD2. This CDR3 is 16 amino acids long. Per the germline V gene, CDR1 is KGHSH and CDR2 is LQKENI. Losses at the gene ends were 3 bases for V and 4 bases for J; bases not matched to a gene: 8. This chain's CDR3 is CASSPWAGGPPDTQYF. CDR3 DNA: TGTGCCAGCTCACCCTGGGCGGGGGGGCCCCCAGATACGCAGTATTTT.

This chain joins TRBV5-1 and TRBJ1-2; 9 bases map to TRBD1. Germline V gene sequence: CDR1 SGHRS, CDR2 YFSETQ. J was trimmed by 8 bases and V by 5 bases; bases with no gene match: 7. The CDR3 is 13 amino acids. The CDR3 here is CASSIDRGDGYTF. CDR3 sequence (DNA): TGCGCCAGCAGTATCGACAGGGGGGACGGCTACACCTTC.

This clone was picked up one time. The chain joins TRBV11-3 to TRBJ1-1; a weak D match, TRBD1 (5 bases). From germline, CDR1 is SGHNT and CDR2 YENEEA. The CDR3 covers 17 residues. V was trimmed by 5 bases and J by 2 bases, leaving 21 bases between them. CDR3 protein: CASSRLGGRGSNTEAFF. The DNA for the CDR3 is TGTGCCAGCAGCCGTCTGGGGGGGAGAGGTAGCAACACTGAAGCTTTCTTT.

This clone has just one count. This chain links TRBV7-2 with TRBJ1-1, with a weak D call TRBD1 (6 bases). The V end was cut by 4 bases, the J end by 1 base, with 13 bases between. Germline CDR1 SGHTA, CDR2 FQGNSA. This CDR3 has 15 amino acids. The CDR3 DNA follows: TGTGCCAGCAGCTCCAACAGGGTAACGAACACTGAAGCTTTCTTT. Residues: CASSSNRVTNTEAFF. The variable domain in full, with the rest retrieved from reference TRBV7-2 and TRBJ1-1, is GAGVSQSPSNKVTEKGKDVELRCDPISGHTALYWYRQSLGQGLEFLIYFQGNSAPDKSGLPSDRFSAERTGGSVSTLTIQRTQQEDSAVYLCASSSNRVTNTEAFFGQGTRLTVV.

This chain uses TRBV25-1 with TRBJ1-6, with TRBD1 matching over 7 bases. The germline CDR1 and CDR2 sequences are MGHDK and SYGVNS. This CDR3 region has 16 residues. V shed 4 bases, J shed 3 bases, and the junction held 6 bases outside the gene matches. The CDR3 region is CASSGGTVNYNSPLHF. The CDR3 DNA is TGTGCCAGCAGTGGCGGGACAGTCAACTATAATTCACCCCTCCACTTT.

This chain links TRBV30 with TRBJ2-5; tentatively, D is TRBD1 (6 bases). In germline, CDR1 is GTSNPN, CDR2 SVGIG (reference sequence). Deletions cut 4 bases from V and 5 bases from J, with 11 bases between. The CDR3 length is 12 residues. Written as DNA, the CDR3 is TGTGCCTGGAATAGAGACAGGGAGACCCAGTACTTC. Amino acid sequence: CAWNRDRETQYF.

The V gene is TRBV6-1, the J gene TRBJ2-3, with D maybe TRBD1 (5 bases). The V end lost 2 bases, the J end lost 2 bases, and 11 bases lay between the germline ends. There are 15 residues in the CDR3. Germline loops: CDR1 MNHNS, CDR2 SASEGT. For the CDR3, the DNA is TGTGCCAGCAGTGAAAGGGGCTACCACACAGATACGCAGTATTTT. Translated, it gives CASSERGYHTDTQYF.

The chain employs TRBV18 and TRBJ1-5, with no clear D. This CDR3 spans 13 amino acids. Trimming removed 3 bases at V and 4 bases at J, with 7 bases between. Germline loops: CDR1 KGHSH, CDR2 LQKENI. CDR3 region: CASSPNGNQPQHF. CDR3 sequence (DNA): TGTGCCAGCTCACCTAACGGGAATCAGCCCCAGCATTTT. The full variable domain, with the rest looked up from reference TRBV18 and TRBJ1-5, is NAGVMQNPRHLVRRRGQEARLRCSPMKGHSHVYWYRQLPEEGLKFMVYLQKENIIDESGMPKERFSAEFPKEGPSILRIQQVVRGDSAAYFCASSPNGNQPQHFGDGTRLSIL.

In this sample, this clone turned up a few times. The V and J genes are TRBV11-2 and TRBJ1-2; TRBD1 agrees at 8 bases. Germline values: CDR1 SGHAT, CDR2 FQNNGV. Trimming at V came to 0 bases and at J to 8 bases, leaving 5 bases not matched to a gene. The CDR3 runs 14 residues. The CDR3 here is CASSLEPGGRGYTF. CDR3 nucleotide sequence: TGTGCCAGCAGCTTAGAACCAGGGGGCAGAGGCTACACCTTC.

There are a few counts of this clone. The chain employs TRBV18 and TRBJ1-1; 7 nucleotides align to TRBD1. This CDR3 has 15 amino acids. The junction had 12 bases not matched to a gene; V was cut back by 6 bases and J by 5 bases. The V gene's germline CDR1 is KGHSH and CDR2 LQKENI. The CDR3 DNA is TGTGCCAGCTCCCAACGACAGGGAGTAGGGACTGAAGCTTTCTTT. This sequence encodes CASSQRQGVGTEAFF.

This rearrangement joins TRBV3-1 (or the pseudogene TRBV3-2) to TRBJ2-7; TRBD2 matches 10 bases. Germline V lookup: CDR1 LGHDT, CDR2 YNNKEL (reference sequence). The V gene end was trimmed by 1 base and the J gene end by 6 bases; junction bases not matched to a gene: 9. The CDR3 runs to 16 residues. CDR3 sequence: CASSQGLPGLALEQYF. Written as DNA, the CDR3 is TGTGCCAGCAGCCAAGGATTACCGGGACTAGCGCTCGAGCAGTACTTC.

This chain uses TRBV7-9 with TRBJ1-4, with TRBD1 matching 7 bases. V was pared by 5 bases and J by 8 bases, with 14 bases of the junction left unmatched. This CDR3 has 16 residues. Germline values: CDR1 SEHNR, CDR2 FQNEAQ (reference sequence). The CDR3: CASSTSTGRKREKLFF. CDR3 sequence (DNA): TGTGCCAGCAGCACCTCGACAGGGCGAAAAAGGGAAAAACTGTTTTTT. The full variable domain, rest sourced from reference TRBV7-9 and TRBJ1-4, is DTGVSQNPRHKITKRGQNVTFRCDPISEHNRLYWYRQTLGQGPEFLTYFQNEAQLEKSRLLSDRFSAERPKGSFSTLEIQRTEQGDSAMYLCASSTSTGRKREKLFFGSGTQLSVL.

This clone was found a few times. V and J are TRBV18 and TRBJ1-4, with D tentatively TRBD1 (5 bases). The CDR3 is 12 residues long. CDR1 is KGHSH and CDR2 is LQKENI in the germline V gene. The germline V and J ends were trimmed by 3 bases and 7 bases, with 6 bases remaining between them. The CDR3 region is CASSPGGEKLFF. The CDR3 coding sequence is TGTGCCAGCTCACCCGGGGGTGAAAAACTGTTTTTT.

The CDR3 loop is CASSEDRDTEAFF. For the CDR3, the DNA is TGTGCCAGCAGCGAGGACAGGGACACTGAAGCTTTCTTT. The genes are TRBV9 and TRBJ1-1; 8 nucleotides agree with TRBD1. Looked up from germline, CDR1 is SGDLS and CDR2 is YYNGEE. J lost 3 bases, V lost 3 bases, and 1 base had no gene match. This CDR3 contains 13 residues. The full variable domain, completed using reference TRBV9 and TRBJ1-1, is DSGVTQTPKHLITATGQRVTLRCSPRSGDLSVYWYQQSLDQGLQFLIQYYNGEERAKGNILERFSAQQFPDLHSELNLSSLELGDSALYFCASSEDRDTEAFFGQGTRLTVV.

The V gene is TRBV7-3, the J gene TRBJ1-1; 11 bases match TRBD1. The germline gives CDR1 SGHTA, CDR2 FQGTGA. V dropped 4 bases and J dropped 2; count of bases not matched to a gene: 6. The CDR3 length is 16 residues. In DNA form, the CDR3 reads TGTGCCAGCAGCTGGACTGGGACAGGGGGAAACACTGAAGCTTTCTTT. This gives the protein CASSWTGTGGNTEAFF.

The chain has TRBV4-2 and TRBJ1-6; 7 bases fit TRBD1. Per the germline V gene, CDR1 is LGHNA and CDR2 is YNFKEQ. The CDR3 runs to 14 residues. The trim removed 3 bases at V and 11 bases at J, leaving 7 bases unmatched. For the CDR3, the DNA is TGTGCCAGCAGCCAGCGGACAGGTGGGCCACCCCTCCACTTT. Amino acid sequence: CASSQRTGGPPLHF.